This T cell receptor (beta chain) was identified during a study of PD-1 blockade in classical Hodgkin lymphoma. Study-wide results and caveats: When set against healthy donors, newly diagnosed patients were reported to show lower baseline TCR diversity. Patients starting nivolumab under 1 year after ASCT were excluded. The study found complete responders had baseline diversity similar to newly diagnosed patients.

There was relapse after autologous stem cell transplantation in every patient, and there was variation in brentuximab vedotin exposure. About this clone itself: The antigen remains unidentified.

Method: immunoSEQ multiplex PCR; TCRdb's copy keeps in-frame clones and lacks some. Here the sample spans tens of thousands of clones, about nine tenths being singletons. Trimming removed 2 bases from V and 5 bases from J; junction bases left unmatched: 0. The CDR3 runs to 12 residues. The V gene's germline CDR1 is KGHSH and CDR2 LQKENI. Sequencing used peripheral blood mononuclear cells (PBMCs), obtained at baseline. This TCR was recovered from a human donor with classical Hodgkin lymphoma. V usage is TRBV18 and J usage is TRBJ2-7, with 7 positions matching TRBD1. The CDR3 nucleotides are TGTGCCAGCTCACCAGACAGGGACGAGCAGTACTTC. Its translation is CASSPDRDEQYF.